The rows below give T cell receptor beta chains drawn from one sample of a study of identical twins. TCRdb re-analysed the 5' RACE reads in MiXCR, keeping a single row per CDR3 protein. The profile shows roughly 290,000 distinct CDR3 sequences, about 8.9% of them singletons. This same sample was also part of a study on yellow fever vaccine responses in identical twins.

Sequencing input: memory (CD45RO+) T cells sorted from blood. These receptors originate from a woman aged 18-29 years in good health. Each CDR3 is given with its conserved first and last residue. The D gene is left open where the match is weak. Clone size is not always given. Where it is, it says once, few, many or a class for expanded clones.

clone_size	v_call	d_call	j_call	cdr3_aa	cdr3_nt
many	TRBV24-1	.	TRBJ2-7	CATSDSYEQYF	TGTGCCACCAGTGATTCTTACGAGCAGTACTTC
many	TRBV11-3	.	TRBJ2-2	CASSLGPPASSNTGELFF	TGTGCCAGCAGCTTAGGCCCTCCGGCTAGCTCTAACACCGGGGAGCTGTTTTTT
.	TRBV19	TRBD2	TRBJ2-1	CASSDEKSGSSYNEQFF	TGTGCCAGTAGTGACGAGAAAAGCGGGAGCTCCTACAATGAGCAGTTCTTC
.	TRBV20-1	TRBD2	TRBJ2-5	CSARKLAGTSQETQYF	TGCAGTGCTAGGAAGCTAGCGGGGACCTCCCAAGAGACCCAGTACTTC
.	TRBV25-1	.	TRBJ2-2	CASSESGFGEENREINTGELFF	TGTGCCAGCAGTGAATCAGGTTTCGGCGAAGAAAACAGGGAAATAAACACCGGGGAGCTGTTTTTT
few	TRBV7-9	TRBD1	TRBJ2-1	CASSLGQGSHNEQFF	TGTGCCAGCAGCTTAGGACAGGGATCCCACAATGAGCAGTTCTTC
many	TRBV4-1	TRBD1	TRBJ1-3	CASSQDFRTGNGNTIYF	TGCGCCAGCAGCCAAGATTTTAGGACAGGGAATGGAAACACCATATATTTT
many	TRBV2	.	TRBJ2-2	CASSVGAFTGELFF	TGTGCCAGCAGTGTTGGGGCTTTTACCGGGGAGCTGTTTTTT
.	TRBV9	.	TRBJ1-4	CASSDPARGKLFF	TGTGCCAGCAGCGACCCCGCTAGGGGAAAACTGTTTTTT
.	TRBV10-3	TRBD2	TRBJ2-7	CAITGLAGAATYEQYF	TGTGCCATCACTGGACTAGCGGGAGCCGCAACCTACGAGCAGTACTTC
many	TRBV18	.	TRBJ2-2	CASSSRETQELFF	TGTGCCAGCTCATCCCGGGAGACCCAGGAGCTGTTTTTT
.	TRBV2	TRBD1	TRBJ2-5	CASTRDRGQETQYF	TGTGCCAGCACCCGGGACAGGGGGCAGGAGACCCAGTACTTC
.	TRBV29-1	.	TRBJ2-4	CSVSRGASDQYF	TGCAGCGTCTCACGTGGGGCTAGCGATCAGTACTTC
.	TRBV20-1	.	TRBJ2-5	CSASSGAGGETQYF	TGCAGTGCTTCTAGCGGAGCAGGGGGGGAGACCCAGTACTTC
few	TRBV14	TRBD2	TRBJ2-7	CASSQLAGGSYEQYF	TGTGCCAGCAGCCAATTAGCGGGAGGATCCTACGAGCAGTACTTC
many	TRBV7-6	.	TRBJ2-3	CASSSSGGYTPDTQYF	TGTGCCAGCAGCTCCTCTGGAGGGTATACCCCAGATACGCAGTATTTT
.	TRBV7-2	.	TRBJ2-3	CASSLEGPFTDTQYF	TGTGCCAGCAGCTTAGAAGGCCCCTTCACAGATACGCAGTATTTT
.	TRBV6-5	TRBD2	TRBJ2-7	CASSYKRGGGGEQYF	TGTGCCAGCAGTTACAAGCGGGGTGGAGGAGGCGAGCAGTACTTC
many	TRBV25-1	.	TRBJ2-5	CASSGGESETQYF	TGTGCCAGCAGTGGGGGGGAATCAGAGACCCAGTACTTC
.	TRBV23-1	.	TRBJ2-2	CASSPIRENTGELFF	TGCGCCAGCAGTCCTATCAGGGAGAACACCGGGGAGCTGTTTTTT
many	TRBV3-1	TRBD2	TRBJ2-7	CASSQETSGRYEQYF	TGTGCCAGCAGCCAAGAGACTAGCGGGAGGTACGAGCAGTACTTC
many	TRBV7-6	.	TRBJ2-3	CASSLAGRGTDTQYF	TGTGCCAGCAGCTTAGCGGGGAGAGGCACAGATACGCAGTATTTT
many	TRBV4-2	.	TRBJ1-3	CASSQDETTTGNTIYF	TGTGCCAGCAGCCAAGATGAGACAACAACTGGAAACACCATATATTTT
few	TRBV20-1	TRBD2	TRBJ2-1	CSARDGASGGYEQFF	TGCAGTGCTAGAGATGGGGCTAGCGGGGGCTATGAGCAGTTCTTC
many	TRBV7-8	.	TRBJ2-7	CASSLAGEAEQYF	TGTGCCAGCAGCTTAGCGGGAGAGGCCGAGCAGTACTTC
few	TRBV4-1	TRBD2	TRBJ2-2	CASSLGLAGIPGELFF	TGCGCCAGCAGCCTCGGACTAGCGGGGATCCCCGGGGAGCTGTTTTTT
.	TRBV9	.	TRBJ1-6	CASSVGVQGSSYNSPLHF	TGTGCCAGCAGCGTAGGAGTGCAGGGGAGCTCCTATAATTCACCCCTCCACTTT